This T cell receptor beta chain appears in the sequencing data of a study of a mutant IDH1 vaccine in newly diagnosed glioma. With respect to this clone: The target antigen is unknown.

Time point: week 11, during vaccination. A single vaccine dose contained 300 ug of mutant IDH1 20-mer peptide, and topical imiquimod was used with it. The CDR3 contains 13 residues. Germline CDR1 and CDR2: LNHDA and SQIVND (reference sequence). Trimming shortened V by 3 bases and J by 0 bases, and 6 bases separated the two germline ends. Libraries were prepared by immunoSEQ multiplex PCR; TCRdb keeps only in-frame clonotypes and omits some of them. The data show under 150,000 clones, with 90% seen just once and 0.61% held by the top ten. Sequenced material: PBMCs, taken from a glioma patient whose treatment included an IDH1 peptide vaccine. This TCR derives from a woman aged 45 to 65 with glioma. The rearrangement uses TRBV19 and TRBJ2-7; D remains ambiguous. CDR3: CASSIPYSYEQYF. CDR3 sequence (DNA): TGTGCCAGTAGTATCCCATACTCCTACGAGCAGTACTTC. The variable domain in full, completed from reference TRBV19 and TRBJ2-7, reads DGGITQSPKYLFRKEGQNVTLSCEQNLNHDAMYWYRQDPGQGLRLIYYSQIVNDFQKGDIAEGYSVSREKKESFPLTVTSAQKNPTAFYLCASSIPYSYEQYFGPGTRLTVT.